This T cell receptor beta chain was observed in a study of T cells in Graves' hyperthyroidism and ophthalmopathy. Study-level findings and limits: Appearing also in blood were most of the thyroid clonotypes expanded above 0.001.

V lost 0 bases to trimming and J lost 1 base, with 15 bases between them. CDR1 is KGHSH, CDR2 LQKENI, per germline. The length of the CDR3 is 17 residues. This clonotype was seen at least ten times. Its antigen is undetermined. Diagnoses were made from clinical symptoms, serum measures (thyroxine and TRAb), thyroid ultrasound and orbital computed tomography. Amplified TCR beta CDR3 regions derived from RNA transcripts. With the HTBI primer set, the TCR CDR3 went through a first round of RT-PCR. TCRdb called the multiplex PCR reads again in MiXCR, with one record for every CDR3 protein. The sample holds over 200,000 distinct CDR3 sequences, approximately 20% seen once.

Input material: blood. This sequence originates from a man aged 40-49 years with Graves' hyperthyroidism. The chain carries TRBV18 and TRBJ1-1; TRBD1 is a possible D gene (5 bases). The CDR3 nucleotides read TGTGCCAGCTCACCACCCAGGGAGAAGAACAAGAACACTGAAGCTTTCTTT. As protein: CASSPPREKNKNTEAFF.